This T cell receptor beta chain was recovered during a study of shared clonotypes between healthy human individuals. As for the study in general: Each donor contributed plates that comprised three CD4 naive, three CD4 memory, two CD8 naive and one CD8 memory.

The study, taken as a whole, reports: It was observed that around 5% of naive CD4 clonotypes were shared across several donors. Collection of samples was limited to blood; tissue repertoires likely differ.

This CDR3 comprises 13 residues. V was shortened by 0 bases and J by 14 bases, with 14 bases between the two germline ends. In germline, CDR1 is MGHRA, CDR2 YSYEKL. CD45RO negativity and positive selection for CCR7 defined naive CD8 cells, a population that excluded terminally differentiated effector memory CD45RA+ cells. There were no recent acute infections or vaccinations among the donors, who were healthy HIV-negative adults. Method: immunoSEQ multiplex PCR; TCRdb's copy keeps in-frame clones and lacks some. The data contain over 2,000,000 clones, around 93% of them singletons. Points on this clone: Its antigen remains unidentified.

This sequence joins TRBV4-1 and TRBJ2-1, with D maybe TRBD2 (6 bases). The source material was naive CD8+ T cells from PBMCs. The source of this sequence is a man younger than 30 in good health. Some clones in this sample may be carry-over from other donors' samples. DNA of the CDR3: TGCGCCAGCAGCCAAGATCTGTCTAGCGAGAAGTTCTTC. Translating it yields CASSQDLSSEKFF.